These 24 T cell receptor beta chains originate from one sample sequenced in a study of T-cell reconstitution after alpha-beta-depleted transplantation in children. A library of TCRbeta sequences, prepared with unique molecular identifiers, was generated. TCRdb passed the PCR reads through MiXCR, listing each CDR3 protein once. This table has about 610,000 distinct CDR3 sequences, 8% to 11% appearing once. Source: PBMCs from the stem cell graft donor, taken from the stem cell graft. The source of these receptors is a human donor who donated a stem cell graft to a child with acute myeloid leukemia.

There are many counts of this clonotype. The chain is built from TRBV20-1 and TRBJ2-3; either TRBD1 or TRBD2 may fit D (5 bases each). Germline V gives CDR1 DFQATT, CDR2 SNEGSKA (reference sequence). The CDR3 consists of 12 residues. CDR3: CSPSGGGDTQYF. CDR3 coding DNA: TGCAGCCCTTCTGGGGGTGGAGATACGCAGTATTTT.

The table lists this clonotype with a few counts. The chain joins TRBV4-2 to TRBJ2-1, with 8 bases identical to TRBD2. Trimming cost V 2 bases and J 6 bases; bases outside gene matches: 12. The CDR3 runs 17 residues. In germline, CDR1 is LGHNA, CDR2 YNFKEQ. The CDR3 region is CASSQLGGAGGRNEQFF. CDR3 DNA sequence: TGTGCCAGCAGCCAACTTGGGGGGGCGGGAGGACGCAATGAGCAGTTCTTC.

This clonotype was seen only a few times. This chain joins TRBV20-1 and TRBJ2-4; TRBD2 agrees at 10 bases. V shed 5 bases, J shed 7 bases, and the junction held 8 bases outside the gene matches. The germline V gene has CDR1 DFQATT and CDR2 SNEGSKA (reference sequence). CDR3 length: 14 amino acids. The CDR3 here is CSADPSAGGNIQYF. CDR3 coding DNA: TGCAGTGCTGATCCATCAGCGGGAGGGAACATTCAGTACTTC.

This clonotype was found many times. This chain links TRBV9 with TRBJ2-7; D possibly corresponds to TRBD1 (7 bases). CDR3 length: 18 amino acids. From germline, CDR1 is SGDLS and CDR2 YYNGEE. Trimming shortened V by 0 bases and J by 7 bases, and 26 bases separated the two germline ends. CDR3 sequence reads: CASSVDPWGQGGRGEQYF. CDR3 in DNA: TGTGCCAGCAGCGTAGACCCTTGGGGGCAGGGGGGTCGGGGTGAGCAGTACTTC.

This clonotype was found a few times. This chain connects TRBV27 to TRBJ2-7; D is unresolved. CDR1 is MNHEY, CDR2 SMNVEV, per germline (reference sequence). This CDR3 has 14 residues. Between the trimmed V and J ends, which lost 5 bases and 2 bases, there was a span of 13 bases. The DNA for the CDR3 is TGTGCCAGCAGTCCGCGTCCCGGTGCCTACGAGCAGTACTTC. Protein: CASSPRPGAYEQYF.

This chain uses TRBV6-5 with TRBJ2-3; D unclear. CDR1 is MNHEY and CDR2 is SVGAGI in the germline V gene. The CDR3 contains 16 residues. V was trimmed by 2 bases and J by 0 bases, leaving 12 bases between them. Here the CDR3 DNA reads TGTGCCAGCAGTTACCATCCGCACTCTAGCACAGATACGCAGTATTTT. Translating gives CASSYHPHSSTDTQYF.

The J gene is TRBJ2-5, the V gene TRBV10-3; 10 bases are shared with TRBD2. Per the germline V gene, CDR1 is ENHRY and CDR2 is SYGVKD. V was pared by 4 bases and J by 9 bases, with 17 bases of the junction left unmatched. The CDR3 runs 17 residues. CDR3 region: CAISAATSGRTEVAQYF. The CDR3 bases are TGTGCCATCAGTGCAGCGACTAGCGGGCGCACCGAAGTGGCCCAGTACTTC.

The chain joins TRBV12-3 or TRBV12-4 to TRBJ1-3; tentatively, D is TRBD1 (5 bases). This CDR3 is 13 amino acids long. Deletions cut 7 bases from V and 4 bases from J, with 11 bases between. Here the CDR3 reads CASTLGPGNTIYF. The CDR3 DNA reads as TGTGCCAGCACCCTGGGGCCGGGAAACACCATATATTTT.

This clonotype was seen only a few times. The V call is TRBV11-2, the J call TRBJ2-2, with TRBD2 as a possible D gene (5 bases). Germline values: CDR1 SGHAT, CDR2 FQNNGV. The CDR3 sequence is 17 residues long. Trimming stripped 7 bases from V and 4 bases from J, with 22 bases between. The DNA for the CDR3 is TGTGCCAGCACTCCGATGGCCGGGATGTACTCCACCGGGGAGCTGTTTTTT. Protein: CASTPMAGMYSTGELFF.

The rearrangement links TRBV4-3 to TRBJ1-2, with D uncertain. In germline, CDR1 is LGHNA, CDR2 YSLEER. V shed 0 bases and J shed 4 bases, with 12 bases lying between them. CDR3 length: 15 residues. Here the CDR3 reads CASSQDHDVGYGYTF. The CDR3 bases are TGCGCCAGCAGCCAAGATCACGACGTGGGCTATGGCTACACCTTC.

The chain carries TRBV6-2 or TRBV6-3 and TRBJ2-5; D uncertain. Trimming took off 2 bases at V and 4 bases at J, with 14 bases between the two ends. Germline CDR1 MNHEY, CDR2 SVGEGT. The CDR3 consists of 15 residues. CDR3 protein: CASSYPETIRETQYF. CDR3 DNA sequence: TGTGCCAGCAGTTACCCGGAAACCATTCGAGAGACCCAGTACTTC.

This clonotype was observed a few times. V and J are TRBV29-1 and TRBJ2-7; TRBD1 is a possible D gene (5 bases). V lost 3 bases and J 4 bases, leaving 10 bases between the germline ends. Germline CDR1 and CDR2: SQVTM and ANQGSEA. This CDR3 has 12 amino acids. CDR3 loop: CSVETASYEQYF. The CDR3 region has the DNA TGCAGCGTTGAGACAGCCAGTTACGAGCAGTACTTC.

A few counts support this clonotype. The rearrangement joins TRBV12-3 or TRBV12-4 to TRBJ2-4, with 9 bases lining up with TRBD1. There are 17 residues in the CDR3. J was trimmed by 0 bases and V by 6 bases; bases with no gene match: 9. The CDR3: CASSNWDRAIAKNIQYF. The CDR3 region has the DNA TGTGCCAGCAGCAACTGGGACAGGGCGATAGCCAAAAACATTCAGTACTTC.

This clonotype was seen a few times. The chain carries TRBV5-1 and TRBJ2-3, with 10 bases aligning to TRBD2. The junction had 6 bases not matched to a gene; V was cut back by 3 bases and J by 5 bases. Germline V gene lookup returns CDR1 SGHRS and CDR2 YFSETQ. CDR3 length: 15 amino acids. This chain's CDR3 is CASSWTSGRGDTQYF. In DNA form, the CDR3 reads TGCGCCAGCAGCTGGACTAGCGGACGGGGAGATACGCAGTATTTT.

There are many counts of this clonotype. This CDR3 reads CASSLYPSGRADTQYF. In nucleotides, the CDR3 is TGTGCCAGCAGCTTATATCCTAGCGGGAGAGCAGATACGCAGTATTTT. V gene TRBV7-2 combines with J gene TRBJ2-3; 10 bases fit TRBD2. Germline-derived CDR1 and CDR2 are SGHTA and FQGNSA. This CDR3 spans 16 amino acids. The ends lost 2 bases at V and 4 bases at J; junction bases unmatched: 6.

This clonotype was recorded many times. The chain employs TRBV5-1 and TRBJ2-5; 11 bases are a match to TRBD2. Germline V gene data show CDR1 as SGHRS and CDR2 as YFSETQ. The length of the CDR3 is 15 residues. V lost 3 bases and J lost 1; bases outside the gene matches: 2. CDR3 sequence: CASSSGTSGQETQYF. CDR3 coding DNA: TGCGCCAGCAGCTCGGGGACTAGCGGCCAAGAGACCCAGTACTTC.

The chain combines TRBV7-9 with TRBJ2-3; 11 bases are a match to TRBD2. J was trimmed by 7 bases and V by 5 bases; bases with no gene match: 8. The CDR3 totals 15 residues. Germline CDR1 is SEHNR and CDR2 is FQNEAQ (reference sequence). DNA for the CDR3: TGTGCCAGCAGCAAGGGACTAGCGGCCACGAATACGCAGTATTTT. Its translation is CASSKGLAATNTQYF.

About this clonotype: A much larger clone is a single base away; this may be a read error. The genes are TRBV27 and TRBJ2-1, with D uncertain. The CDR3 is 14 residues long. Germline V gives CDR1 MNHEY, CDR2 SMNVEV (reference sequence). V dropped 4 bases and J dropped 0 bases, with 7 bases sitting between them. The CDR3 spells CASSSGCSYNEQFF. The CDR3 bases are TGTGCCAGCAGTTCCGGGTGCTCCTACAATGAGCAGTTCTTC.

This clonotype showed up many times. The rearrangement joins TRBV29-1 to TRBJ2-7, with 13 bases matching TRBD2. The CDR3 runs 13 residues. V was clipped by 3 bases and J by 6 bases; unmatched bases: 2. Germline CDR1 SQVTM, CDR2 ANQGSEA. CDR3 sequence reads: CSVETSGRSEQYF. The CDR3 DNA reads as TGCAGCGTTGAGACTAGCGGGAGGAGCGAGCAGTACTTC.

This clonotype was counted many times. The chain uses TRBV24-1 and TRBJ2-1, with 7 bases aligning to TRBD2. V was pared by 4 bases and J by 10 bases, with 3 bases of the junction left unmatched. This CDR3 is built from 12 residues. From germline, CDR1 is KGHDR and CDR2 SFDVKD. Here the CDR3 reads CATSDGRTEQFF. CDR3 DNA sequence: TGTGCCACCAGTGACGGGAGGACAGAGCAGTTCTTC.

The table lists this clonotype with a few counts. The genes are TRBV25-1 and TRBJ1-3; the match to TRBD1 covers 7 bases. Germline V gene sequence: CDR1 MGHDK, CDR2 SYGVNS. There are 17 residues in the CDR3. After removal of 0 bases from V and 0 bases from J, the junction contained 5 bases not matched to a gene. The CDR3 spells CASSEYTGAYSGNTIYF. CDR3 bases: TGTGCCAGCAGTGAATACACAGGGGCCTACTCTGGAAACACCATATATTTT.

This chain connects TRBV18 to TRBJ2-5; a possible D gene is TRBD2 (5 bases). The V and J ends lost 0 bases and 3 bases respectively, with 11 bases between them. The germline CDR1 and CDR2 sequences are KGHSH and LQKENI. This CDR3 has 15 residues. CDR3 in DNA: TGTGCCAGCTCACCACCTCGCCCAGCGGAAGAGACCCAGTACTTC. Translation gives CASSPPRPAEETQYF.

This clonotype was counted between two and nine times. J is TRBJ1-3 and V is TRBV6-6, with D uncertain. Trimming left V 10 bases short and J 2 bases short, with 12 bases between. The CDR3 length is 13 residues. Germline loops: CDR1 MNHNY, CDR2 SVGAGI (reference sequence). CDR3 nucleotide sequence: TGTGCCACCCGGCCGGGTACTGGAAACACCATATATTTT. Amino acids: CATRPGTGNTIYF.

The CDR3: CSASEGSYNEQFF. CDR3 DNA: TGCAGTGCTAGTGAAGGGTCCTACAATGAGCAGTTCTTC. The rearrangement joins TRBV20-1 to TRBJ2-1; D unresolved. Trimming stripped 3 bases from V and 1 base from J, with 7 bases between. The CDR3 is 13 amino acids. Germline V gene data show CDR1 as DFQATT and CDR2 as SNEGSKA (reference sequence).